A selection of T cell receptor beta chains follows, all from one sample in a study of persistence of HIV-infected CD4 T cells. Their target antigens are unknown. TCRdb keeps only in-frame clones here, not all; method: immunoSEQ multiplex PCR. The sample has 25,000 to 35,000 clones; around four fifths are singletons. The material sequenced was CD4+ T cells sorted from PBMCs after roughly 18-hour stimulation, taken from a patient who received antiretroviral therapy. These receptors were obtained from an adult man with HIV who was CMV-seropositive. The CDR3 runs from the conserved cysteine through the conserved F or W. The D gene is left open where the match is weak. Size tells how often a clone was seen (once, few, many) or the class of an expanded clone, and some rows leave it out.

cdr3_nt: TGCGCCAGCAGCATCAGACTAGCGGGGGCTAGCCAAGAGACCCAGTACTTC
cdr3_aa: CASSIRLAGASQETQYF
v_call: TRBV5-1
j_call: TRBJ2-5
d_call: TRBD2
clone_size: -
cdr3_length: 17

cdr3_nt: TGTGCCTGGAATTACGGCTCTGGGGCCAACGTCCTGACTTTC
cdr3_aa: CAWNYGSGANVLTF
v_call: TRBV30
j_call: TRBJ2-6
d_call: -
clone_size: -
cdr3_length: 14

cdr3_nt: TGTGCCAGCAGCAAACAGGGGGTGGGTGAAAAACTGTTTTTT
cdr3_aa: CASSKQGVGEKLFF
v_call: TRBV6-5
j_call: TRBJ1-4
d_call: TRBD1
clone_size: -
cdr3_length: 14

cdr3_nt: TGTGCCAGCTCACCCGGACTAGCCCCGGAGACCCAGTACTTC
cdr3_aa: CASSPGLAPETQYF
v_call: TRBV18
j_call: TRBJ2-5
d_call: TRBD2
clone_size: -
cdr3_length: 14

cdr3_nt: TGTGCCACCAGTGAGGGACTAGCTGGGCGGCAGTTCTTC
cdr3_aa: CATSEGLAGRQFF
v_call: TRBV24-1
j_call: TRBJ2-1
d_call: TRBD2
clone_size: -
cdr3_length: 13

cdr3_nt: TGTGCCAGCAGCTTCGGACTAGCGGGGAGGCGGGAGACCCAGTACTTC
cdr3_aa: CASSFGLAGRRETQYF
v_call: TRBV5-4
j_call: TRBJ2-5
d_call: TRBD2
clone_size: -
cdr3_length: 16

cdr3_nt: TGTGCCAGCAGCCAAGCGCCAGGGGGCCACTACGAGCAGTACTTC
cdr3_aa: CASSQAPGGHYEQYF
v_call: TRBV3-1/TRBV3-2
j_call: TRBJ2-7
d_call: TRBD1
clone_size: -
cdr3_length: 15

cdr3_nt: TGCGCCAGCAGCCATATCAGGGGGCGGGAGCCCCAGCATTTT
cdr3_aa: CASSHIRGREPQHF
v_call: TRBV4-1
j_call: TRBJ1-5
d_call: TRBD1
clone_size: -
cdr3_length: 14

cdr3_nt: TGTGCCAGCTCAGTGACAGGGGGGAACACTGAAGCTTTCTTT
cdr3_aa: CASSVTGGNTEAFF
v_call: TRBV18
j_call: TRBJ1-1
d_call: TRBD1
clone_size: once
cdr3_length: 14

cdr3_nt: TGCAGCGTTGTCCACAGGGCTCGGTCCTACAATGAGCAGTTCTTC
cdr3_aa: CSVVHRARSYNEQFF
v_call: TRBV29-1
j_call: TRBJ2-1
d_call: -
clone_size: -
cdr3_length: 15

cdr3_nt: TGTGCCAGCAGTTTATCAGGAAATCAGCCCCAGCATTTT
cdr3_aa: CASSLSGNQPQHF
v_call: TRBV12-3/TRBV12-4
j_call: TRBJ1-5
d_call: -
clone_size: once
cdr3_length: 13

cdr3_nt: TGTGCCAGCAGCCTAGGGGGGGACAGTAACTATGGCTACACCTTC
cdr3_aa: CASSLGGDSNYGYTF
v_call: TRBV9
j_call: TRBJ1-2
d_call: TRBD1
clone_size: -
cdr3_length: 15

cdr3_nt: TGCGCCAGCAGCCAAAAACACAGTAGCACAGATACGCAGTATTTT
cdr3_aa: CASSQKHSSTDTQYF
v_call: TRBV4-3
j_call: TRBJ2-3
d_call: -
clone_size: -
cdr3_length: 15

cdr3_nt: TGTGCCAGCAGTTTAGGGCGGGGGGGCCCGTCCTACGAGCAGTACTTC
cdr3_aa: CASSLGRGGPSYEQYF
v_call: TRBV28
j_call: TRBJ2-7
d_call: TRBD2
clone_size: few
cdr3_length: 16

cdr3_nt: TGTGCCAGCGGGCCACAGGGAGAGACCCAGTACTTC
cdr3_aa: CASGPQGETQYF
v_call: TRBV16
j_call: TRBJ2-5
d_call: -
clone_size: -
cdr3_length: 12

cdr3_nt: TGTGCCAGCAGCTTCTTACTTACAGGGTACAATGAGCAGTTCTTC
cdr3_aa: CASSFLLTGYNEQFF
v_call: TRBV7-9
j_call: TRBJ2-1
d_call: -
clone_size: -
cdr3_length: 15

cdr3_nt: TGTGCCAGCAGACTACATCAGGGAGCCACTGAAGCTTTCTTT
cdr3_aa: CASRLHQGATEAFF
v_call: TRBV6-6
j_call: TRBJ1-1
d_call: -
clone_size: medium-sized
cdr3_length: 14

cdr3_nt: TGTGCCAGTACCCTCGGGGCAGGAAGAGATAGCAATCAGCCCCAGCATTTT
cdr3_aa: CASTLGAGRDSNQPQHF
v_call: TRBV19
j_call: TRBJ1-5
d_call: -
clone_size: once
cdr3_length: 17

cdr3_nt: TGTGCCAGCAGTTTAGGGCTAGCGGGTCCGTACAATGAGCAGTTCTTC
cdr3_aa: CASSLGLAGPYNEQFF
v_call: TRBV27
j_call: TRBJ2-1
d_call: TRBD2
clone_size: -
cdr3_length: 16

cdr3_nt: TGTGCCAGCAGCCGGGGGACTAGCGAGTTCAATGAGCAGTTCTTC
cdr3_aa: CASSRGTSEFNEQFF
v_call: TRBV6-2/TRBV6-3
j_call: TRBJ2-1
d_call: TRBD2
clone_size: -
cdr3_length: 15

cdr3_nt: TGTGCCAGCAGCTTAGCGCTGAGGACCCTCGCCTACAATGAGCAGTTCTTC
cdr3_aa: CASSLALRTLAYNEQFF
v_call: TRBV7-9
j_call: TRBJ2-1
d_call: -
clone_size: few
cdr3_length: 17

cdr3_nt: TGTGCCAGCAGCCAAAAAGGACAGGGGTGGACGGAGACCCAGTACTTC
cdr3_aa: CASSQKGQGWTETQYF
v_call: TRBV4-2
j_call: TRBJ2-5
d_call: TRBD1
clone_size: -
cdr3_length: 16

cdr3_nt: TGTGCCAGTGAGTGCCGGCAGGCAACCGATACGCAGTATTTT
cdr3_aa: CASECRQATDTQYF
v_call: TRBV19
j_call: TRBJ2-3
d_call: -
clone_size: -
cdr3_length: 14

cdr3_nt: TGTGCCAGCAGCTTAGCTCCCCCTTCGGGCAGGGGGCAGTTAGATACGCAGTATTTT
cdr3_aa: CASSLAPPSGRGQLDTQYF
v_call: TRBV7-7
j_call: TRBJ2-3
d_call: TRBD1
clone_size: -
cdr3_length: 19